This entry features one TCR beta chain sequence. The data were taken from a study of blood T cell repertoires in COVID-19. This CDR3 contains 13 residues. CDR1 MNHEY and CDR2 SVGAGI come from the germline V gene. V was trimmed by 6 bases and J by 5 bases, leaving 14 bases between them. Some clones are missing from TCRdb's copy, which holds only in-frame ones; the method was immunoSEQ multiplex PCR. The table lists some 130,000 clones, around 80% of them singletons. Input material: peripheral blood. This chain uses TRBV6-5 with TRBJ2-7; maybe TRBD1 (5 bases). This clonotype was obtained from a man aged 70-80 years with acute or convalescent COVID-19. CDR3 in amino acids: CASRAAGSHEQYF. The CDR3 bases are TGTGCCAGCAGGGCCGCAGGGTCCCACGAGCAGTACTTC.